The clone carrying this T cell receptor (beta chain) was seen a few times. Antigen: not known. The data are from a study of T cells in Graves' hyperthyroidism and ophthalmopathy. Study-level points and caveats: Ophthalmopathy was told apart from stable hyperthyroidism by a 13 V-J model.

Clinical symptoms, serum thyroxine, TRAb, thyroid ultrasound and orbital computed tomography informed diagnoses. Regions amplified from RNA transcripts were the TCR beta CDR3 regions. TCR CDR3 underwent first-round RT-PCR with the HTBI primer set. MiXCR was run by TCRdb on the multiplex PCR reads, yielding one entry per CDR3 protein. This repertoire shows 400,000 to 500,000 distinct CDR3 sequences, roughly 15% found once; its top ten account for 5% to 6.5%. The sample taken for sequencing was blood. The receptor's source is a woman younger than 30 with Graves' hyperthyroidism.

The CDR3 region is CASSQSHRSGNTIYF. The DNA for the CDR3 is TGTGCCAGCAGCCAAAGCCACAGGTCTGGAAACACCATATATTTT. V gene TRBV3-1 combines with J gene TRBJ1-3; D possibly corresponds to TRBD1 (5 bases). The CDR3 spans 15 residues. V was cut by 2 bases and J by 1 base, with 9 bases left in between. The germline gives CDR1 LGHDT, CDR2 YNNKEL (reference sequence).